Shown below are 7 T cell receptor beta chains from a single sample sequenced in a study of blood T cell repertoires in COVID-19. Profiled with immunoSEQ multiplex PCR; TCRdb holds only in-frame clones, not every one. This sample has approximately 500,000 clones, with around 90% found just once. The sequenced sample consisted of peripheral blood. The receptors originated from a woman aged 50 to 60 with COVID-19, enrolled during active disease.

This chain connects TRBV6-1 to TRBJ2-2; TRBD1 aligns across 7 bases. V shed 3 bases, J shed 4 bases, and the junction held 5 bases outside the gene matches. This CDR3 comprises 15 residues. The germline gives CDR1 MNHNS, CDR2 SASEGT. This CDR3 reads CASSDDREGTGELFF. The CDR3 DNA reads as TGTGCCAGCAGTGACGACAGGGAAGGCACCGGGGAGCTGTTTTTT.

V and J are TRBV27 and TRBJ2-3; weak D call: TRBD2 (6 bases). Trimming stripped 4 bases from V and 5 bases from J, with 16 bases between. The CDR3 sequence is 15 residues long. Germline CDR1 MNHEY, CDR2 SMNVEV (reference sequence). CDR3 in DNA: TGTGCCAGCAGTTCACGGGGGTTCAGTGGAGATACGCAGTATTTT. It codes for CASSSRGFSGDTQYF.

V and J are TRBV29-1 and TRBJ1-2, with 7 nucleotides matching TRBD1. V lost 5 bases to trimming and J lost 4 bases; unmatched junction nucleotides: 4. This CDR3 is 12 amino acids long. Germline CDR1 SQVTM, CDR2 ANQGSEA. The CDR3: CSVKGQTYGYTF. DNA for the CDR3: TGCAGCGTTAAGGGACAGACCTATGGCTACACCTTC.

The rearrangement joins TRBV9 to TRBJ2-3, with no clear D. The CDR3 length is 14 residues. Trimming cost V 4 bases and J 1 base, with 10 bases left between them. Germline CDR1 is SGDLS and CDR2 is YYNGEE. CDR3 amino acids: CASSPLGGTDTQYF. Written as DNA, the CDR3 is TGTGCCAGCAGCCCCCTAGGCGGCACAGATACGCAGTATTTT.

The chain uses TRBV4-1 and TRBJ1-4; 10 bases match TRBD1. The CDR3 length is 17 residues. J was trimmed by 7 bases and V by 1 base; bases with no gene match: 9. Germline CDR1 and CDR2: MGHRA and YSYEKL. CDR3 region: CASSQARTGGVPEKLFF. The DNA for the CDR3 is TGCGCCAGCAGCCAAGCCAGGACAGGGGGAGTGCCTGAAAAACTGTTTTTT.

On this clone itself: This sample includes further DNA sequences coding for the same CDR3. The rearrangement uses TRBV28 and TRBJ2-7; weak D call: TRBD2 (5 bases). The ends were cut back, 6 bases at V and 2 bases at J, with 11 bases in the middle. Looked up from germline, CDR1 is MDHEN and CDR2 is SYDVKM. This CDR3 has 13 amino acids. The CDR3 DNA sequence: TGTGCCAGCAGCCCCCCGGGGACCTACGAGCAGTACTTC. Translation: CASSPPGTYEQYF.

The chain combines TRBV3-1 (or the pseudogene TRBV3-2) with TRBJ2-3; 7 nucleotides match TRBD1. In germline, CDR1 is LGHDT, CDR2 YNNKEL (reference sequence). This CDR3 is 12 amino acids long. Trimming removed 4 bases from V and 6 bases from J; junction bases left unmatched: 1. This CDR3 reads CASSLQGDTQYF. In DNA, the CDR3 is TGTGCCAGCAGCCTACAGGGGGATACGCAGTATTTT.